The source of this T cell receptor beta chain is a study of shared clonotypes between healthy human individuals. CD45RO-negative, CCR7-selected cells formed the naive CD8 fraction, which excluded terminally differentiated effector memory CD45RA+ cells. Adult donors, all healthy and HIV-negative, had no recent acute infections or vaccinations. At deep level, the assay was performed. Every subset's genomic DNA went evenly onto several immunoSEQ plates. The repertoire was sequenced with immunoSEQ multiplex PCR; TCRdb's copy has only in-frame clones and lacks some. The repertoire consists of around 2.1 million clones, with 93% occurring once and the leading ten covering about 1.5%. The germline V gene has CDR1 SEHNR and CDR2 FQNEAQ (reference sequence). V gave up 5 bases and J gave up 4 bases, with 12 bases separating them. This CDR3 has 14 residues.

The TCR was taken from a man between 18 and 29 years old in good health. Some clones in this sample may be carry-over from other donors' samples. The sequencing input was naive CD8+ T cells from PBMCs. The chain recombines TRBV7-9 with TRBJ1-5, with D possibly being TRBD1 (5 bases). CDR3 protein: CASSRSGANQPQHF. CDR3 DNA: TGTGCCAGCAGCCGCAGCGGGGCAAATCAGCCCCAGCATTTT.